Following are 9 T cell receptor beta chains from one sample sequenced in a study of control samples from healthy donors and cancer patients. Assay: immunoSEQ multiplex PCR; the TCRdb copy retains only in-frame clones and omits some. Here the sample spans 90,000 to 100,000 clones, about four fifths being singletons. The sequenced material came from blood. These receptors all come from a woman in her 30s in good health.

The CDR3 region has the DNA TGTGCCAGCAGCTTATGGGGAGGGTTTGCCTACGAGCAGTACTTC. Its translation is CASSLWGGFAYEQYF. This chain links TRBV7-2 with TRBJ2-7, with 7 bases that match TRBD2. Germline V lookup: CDR1 SGHTA, CDR2 FQGNSA. V gave up 2 bases and J gave up 2 bases; unmatched junction bases: 6. This CDR3 spans 15 amino acids.

This chain links TRBV6-5 with TRBJ2-5; D not resolved. Trimming removed 8 bases from V and 1 base from J, with 11 bases in between. The CDR3 is made up of 13 amino acids. CDR1 and CDR2 from the germline V gene are MNHEY and SVGAGI. The CDR3 loop is CASGGSVQETQYF. CDR3 in DNA: TGTGCCAGCGGCGGTTCTGTCCAAGAGACCCAGTACTTC.

This chain uses TRBV7-3 with TRBJ2-5; no firm D call. Trimming left V 5 bases short and J 0 bases short, with 7 bases between. Looked up from germline, CDR1 is SGHTA and CDR2 is FQGTGA. The CDR3 has 13 amino acids. The CDR3 region is CASSLRYQETQYF. The CDR3 region has the DNA TGTGCCAGCAGCCTCCGGTACCAAGAGACCCAGTACTTC.

The chain links TRBV5-3 to TRBJ2-7, with D uncertain. TRBV5-3 is marked as an open reading frame, function uncertain. This CDR3 is 11 amino acids long. V shed 1 base and J shed 7 bases, with 6 bases lying between them. CDR3 residues: CARSLIQEQYF. The DNA of the CDR3 is TGTGCCAGAAGCTTGATCCAGGAGCAGTACTTC.

The rearrangement links TRBV6-4 to TRBJ2-2, with unresolved D. This CDR3 has 13 residues. CDR1 MRHNA and CDR2 SNTAGT come from the germline V gene. Trimming removed 8 bases at V and 2 bases at J, with 9 bases between. For the CDR3, the DNA is TGTGCCAGCGCCTCCTCTAACACCGGGGAGCTGTTTTTT. Its translation: CASASSNTGELFF.

The chain joins TRBV11-2 to TRBJ2-1; D is tentatively TRBD1 or TRBD2 (5 bases each). Trimming pared 2 bases from V and 4 bases from J, leaving 15 bases between. The CDR3 runs to 16 residues. The germline gives CDR1 SGHAT, CDR2 FQNNGV. The CDR3 region is CASSLIPRGKYNEQFF. The DNA of the CDR3 is TGTGCCAGCAGCTTAATTCCCCGGGGCAAATACAATGAGCAGTTCTTC.

The V gene is TRBV5-1, the J gene TRBJ2-1; tentatively, D is TRBD1 or TRBD2 (5 bases each). This CDR3 contains 14 residues. The germline CDR1 and CDR2 sequences are SGHRS and YFSETQ. V was shortened by 3 bases and J by 5 bases, with 12 bases between the two germline ends. The CDR3 protein is CASSSGTDHNEQFF. CDR3 sequence (DNA): TGCGCCAGCAGCTCCGGGACCGATCACAATGAGCAGTTCTTC.

The chain links TRBV9 to TRBJ2-3; the match to TRBD2 covers 8 bases. The CDR3 spans 14 residues. V lost 6 bases to trimming and J lost 0 bases; unmatched junction nucleotides: 3. Per germline, CDR1 SGDLS and CDR2 YYNGEE. Here the CDR3 reads CASTGGGSTDTQYF. The DNA for the CDR3 is TGTGCCAGCACGGGCGGGGGGAGCACAGATACGCAGTATTTT.

This clone was counted only a few times. This chain links TRBV4-3 with TRBJ2-2, with TRBD1 matching over 7 bases. The germline V gene has CDR1 LGHNA and CDR2 YSLEER. The CDR3 totals 15 residues. V lost 4 bases and J lost 0; bases outside the gene matches: 2. CDR3 amino acids: CASSPDRANTGELFF. The CDR3 bases are TGCGCCAGCAGCCCAGACAGGGCGAACACCGGGGAGCTGTTTTTT.